This TCR beta chain was sequenced for a study of cytomegalovirus exposure and HLA in healthy donors. Findings and limits, study-wide: Sequencing had likely introduced a cluster of highly shared sequence variants as an artifact. Indistinguishability led to the exclusion of some V segments, TRBV6-2 and TRBV6-3 included. Productive rates of about 87% or about 30% were seen for most TCR beta V segments in an earlier analysis.

The count of this clone is one. The antigen remains unidentified. CDR3 size: 12 residues. Trimming removed 4 bases from V and 6 bases from J, with 10 bases in between. Germline V gives CDR1 KGHSH, CDR2 LQKENI. Researchers ran the PCR with 60 Vbeta and 13 Jbeta primers. Produced via immunoSEQ multiplex PCR; TCRdb's table is partial and in-frame only. Of roughly 190,000 clones listed, 82% were seen once; the top ten hold roughly 0.8%. The clonotype originates from a woman aged 18-35 years in good health and CMV-seronegative. This chain connects TRBV18 to TRBJ2-7; weak D call: TRBD1 (6 bases). Sequencing used PBMCs. In DNA, the CDR3 is TGTGCCAGCTCACGAACAGGGAGCGAGCAGTACTTC. Protein sequence: CASSRTGSEQYF. The entire variable domain, with the rest obtained from reference TRBV18 and TRBJ2-7, is as follows: NAGVMQNPRHLVRRRGQEARLRCSPMKGHSHVYWYRQLPEEGLKFMVYLQKENIIDESGMPKERFSAEFPKEGPSILRIQQVVRGDSAAYFCASSRTGSEQYFGPGTRLTVT.